This record concerns one T cell receptor beta chain sequence. Its specific antigen is unknown. No qualities accompany the bases; no much larger clone lies one base away. The sample originates from a study of vaccination effects on CD4 cells after COVID-19 (dated by TCRdb to the early 2020s). Regarding the study in general: Two doses of either the BNT162b2 or the mRNA-1273 mRNA SARS-CoV-2 vaccine were administered to participants. The full study included roughly 11 COVID-19 convalescent patients and a few SARS-CoV-2-naive healthy vaccine recipients. The study compared SARS-CoV-2 spike-specific CD4+ TCR repertoires before and after mRNA vaccination in COVID-19 convalescent patients and infection-naive vaccine recipients. Pre-vaccine samples from two convalescent patients were drawn 16 days and one week before the first dose, 142 and 148 days after COVID-19 diagnosis. Cultures from other donors in the study were sequenced with the Oncomine TCR Beta short-read assay on an Illumina iSeq 100.

The paper as a whole reports these results and caveats: Clones induced by infection and clones induced by vaccination both contracted markedly at late timepoints after vaccination, which fits with T cell responses waning over time. The study was limited by a small number of convalescent patients, and early post-infection timepoints were lacking. In convalescent patients, the post-vaccine spike-reactive repertoire consisted mainly of new vaccine-induced clones, largely distinct from infection-induced clones.

The CDR3 runs 15 amino acids, cysteine and phenylalanine included. Of all the DNA, just the CDR3 is kept, 45 bases in frame from base 1. CDR1 and CDR2, looked up from the germline V gene, are SGHRS and YFSETQ. Germline trimming amounts to 3 bases on V and 8 bases on J, with 9 as the count of junction bases outside the gene matches. In the ViraFEST assay, PBMC were stimulated with viral peptide pools, and TCR sequencing was then used to find antigen-specific CD4+ T cell clonotypes based on their expansion. After around ten days of culture, CD4+ T cells were isolated with the EasySep CD4+ T cell isolation kit. PCR-confirmed SARS-CoV-2 infection had occurred in convalescent patients between March and December 2020, before the Alpha, Beta and Delta variants emerged in the United States. Each well held two million PBMC cultured in IMDM containing roughly 5.1% human AB serum, 9.5 to 10 IU/ml IL-2 and gentamicin, along with approximately 10 ug/ml peptides. Half of the culture medium was replaced with fresh IL-2-containing medium on days 3 and 7. Each peptide stimulation condition was cultured in triplicate wells unless otherwise noted. PBMC were separated from whole blood using Ficoll-Paque Plus gradient centrifugation and were then either cryopreserved at -140C or used fresh. The QIAamp micro DNA kit was used to extract genomic DNA from the cultured CD4+ T cells.

Libraries were built with the immunoSEQ multiplex PCR assay. DNA from the cultured, isolated CD4+ T cells was subjected to TCR beta CDR3 sequencing. The paper's data handling went like this. Non-productive TCR sequences were discarded, and reads were trimmed to the CDR3 region, with only CDR3s of 7 or more amino acids retained. Antigen-specific clonotypes were identified with the MANAFEST web app by comparing expansion in peptide wells against reference cultures. Positive clones required FDR<0.05 expansion versus reference and all other wells, odds ratio above 5, and frequency above 0.1% in two replicate wells. Clonotypes significantly expanded in SARS-CoV-2 spike wells and in at least one common cold coronavirus spike condition were defined as cross-reactive. CDR3 similarity was assessed by Levenshtein distance using the stringdist R package, and unrooted trees were constructed with ape in R 3.6.1. TCRdb's version of the immuneACCESS table is confined to in-frame rearrangements and falls short of the full clone set. An unresolved V gene accounts for under half of the shortfall where checked; the remainder is of unknown origin. V and J calls and clone size follow that table, whereas D and trimming were derived from the DNA. Counted in this sample were about 45,000 clones; approximately 70% of them appeared once. Of the sample, roughly 30% falls within the top ten clones.

The sequence joins TRBV5-1 to TRBJ2-1, and 9 bases in between align with TRBD1. Sequencing was performed on CD4+ T cells from PBMCs cultured with a peptide pool, taken before COVID-19 vaccination. This TCR was sampled from a human donor who had a prior SARS-CoV-2 infection. This receptor carries the CDR3 CASSSGDRGADEQFF. The sequenced DNA is TGCGCCAGCAGCTCAGGCGACAGGGGGGCGGATGAGCAGTTCTTC. When the CDR3 is completed using the reference TRBV5-1 and TRBJ2-1 genes on either side, the full variable domain is KAGVTQTPRYLIKTRGQQVTLSCSPISGHRSVSWYQQTPGQGLQFLFEYFSETQRNKGNFPGRFSGRQFSNSRSEMNVSTLELGDSALYLCASSSGDRGADEQFFGPGTRLTVL.